A selection of T cell receptor beta chains follows, all from one sample in a study of T cell repertoires in cytomegalovirus infection. In TCRdb, the reads were re-called with MiXCR into one record per CDR3 protein. The profile shows around 740,000 distinct CDR3 sequences, 35% to 45% of them singletons. Input material: PBMCs. All receptors come from a human donor in good health (CMV status not recorded). Some clones in this sample may be carry-over from other donors' samples. Each CDR3 is given without its conserved first and last residue. D genes are given only for firm matches.

v_gene	d_gene	j_gene	CDR3aa
TRBV27	-	TRBJ2-3	ASTSPGGRPNPGYSDTQY
TRBV28	-	TRBJ1-5	ASSSPERSSRNQPQH
TRBV6-1	TRBD2	TRBJ2-3	ASSPTSGRASDTQY
TRBV7-6	TRBD1	TRBJ2-7	ASSLEGAFSEQY
TRBV20-1	-	TRBJ1-2	SARIQVDGYT
TRBV6-1	-	TRBJ1-1	ASSVTGLIMNTEAF
TRBV10-3	-	TRBJ1-3	AISETRRSGNTIY
TRBV20-1	-	TRBJ2-5	SASSVMETQY
TRBV2	TRBD1	TRBJ2-2	ASSNQDRGPHTGELF
TRBV2	TRBD2	TRBJ2-7	ASSDPGRSYEQY
TRBV19	-	TRBJ2-3	ASSKLGQGDHSTDTQY
TRBV29-1	TRBD1	TRBJ1-2	SGIKGADDGYT
TRBV30	TRBD1	TRBJ2-7	AWNDQDRGGYEQY
TRBV10-2	-	TRBJ2-3	ASSMYRENPDTQY
TRBV12-3/TRBV12-4	TRBD1	TRBJ1-3	ASRRTGAGNTIY
TRBV28	-	TRBJ1-1	ASKAGTPMNTEAF
TRBV6-1	-	TRBJ1-1	ASSVRGKMTEAF
TRBV28	-	TRBJ1-5	ASSLFGSGNQPQH
TRBV2	TRBD1	TRBJ2-5	ASRGDRGRETQY
TRBV7-8	TRBD2	TRBJ2-1	ASSLGLAGGLSYNEQF
TRBV7-6	TRBD1	TRBJ1-6	ASSTRQGNSPLH
TRBV15	TRBD2	TRBJ2-7	ATSAPGLAGEQY
TRBV28	-	TRBJ1-5	ASSLPQGQPQH
TRBV10-2	-	TRBJ2-2	ASSESVRWTGELF
TRBV6-2/TRBV6-3	-	TRBJ1-1	ASSFPGGVMTEAF
TRBV7-9	TRBD1	TRBJ1-2	ASSSAGTARNGGYT
TRBV5-5	-	TRBJ1-1	ASSLVPGMNTEAF
TRBV6-1	-	TRBJ1-2	ASSEANYGYT
TRBV7-2	-	TRBJ2-1	ASSFNPVAEQF
TRBV7-2	TRBD2	TRBJ2-4	ASSLALAGGPRNIQY
TRBV20-1	-	TRBJ1-1	SAPKGSGFNTEAF
TRBV5-4	TRBD1	TRBJ2-3	ASRGFTGGADTQY
TRBV20-1	TRBD2	TRBJ2-7	SARVLGLAGGGEQY
TRBV19	TRBD1	TRBJ2-7	ASSIQQGSYEQY
TRBV11-2	TRBD1	TRBJ2-3	ASSSQGGLSTDTQY
TRBV19	TRBD2	TRBJ2-3	ASSKRESPDTQY
TRBV20-1	-	TRBJ1-5	SASTQGQDHSNQPQH
TRBV5-1	-	TRBJ2-5	ASSSAVSPETQY
TRBV10-3	TRBD1	TRBJ1-6	ATQQDRGGSPHH
TRBV11-2	-	TRBJ1-2	ASSSSIQGWGYT
TRBV12-3/TRBV12-4	TRBD1	TRBJ1-5	ASRADRGRNQPQH
TRBV28	-	TRBJ1-3	ASRPGPSGNTIY
TRBV6-1	TRBD1	TRBJ1-2	ASSDRGGGYT
TRBV28	TRBD1	TRBJ1-6	ASSYGTGRVSPLH
TRBV7-9	TRBD2	TRBJ2-1	ASRWGGPDNEQF
TRBV15	-	TRBJ1-5	ATSRDRNQPQH
TRBV28	-	TRBJ1-6	ASSAGLSESPLH
TRBV25-1	-	TRBJ2-2	ASSEVDSPGTGELF
TRBV7-2	-	TRBJ2-7	ASSLRELMYEQY